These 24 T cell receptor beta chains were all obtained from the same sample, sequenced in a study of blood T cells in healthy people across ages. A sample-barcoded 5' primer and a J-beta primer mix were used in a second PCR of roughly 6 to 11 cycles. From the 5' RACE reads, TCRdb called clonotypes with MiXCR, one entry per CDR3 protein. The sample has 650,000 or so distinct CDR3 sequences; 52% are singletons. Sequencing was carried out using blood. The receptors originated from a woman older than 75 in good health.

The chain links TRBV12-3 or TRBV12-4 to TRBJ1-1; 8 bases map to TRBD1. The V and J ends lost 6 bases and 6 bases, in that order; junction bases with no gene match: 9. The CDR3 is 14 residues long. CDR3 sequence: CASSLDRGWAEAFF. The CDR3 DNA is TGTGCCAGCAGCCTTGACAGGGGCTGGGCTGAAGCTTTCTTT.

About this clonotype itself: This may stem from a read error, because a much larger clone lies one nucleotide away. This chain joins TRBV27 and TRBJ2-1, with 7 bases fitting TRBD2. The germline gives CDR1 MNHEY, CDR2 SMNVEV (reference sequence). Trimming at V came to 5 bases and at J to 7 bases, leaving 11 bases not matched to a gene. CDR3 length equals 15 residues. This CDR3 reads CASSIVGGPRNEQFF. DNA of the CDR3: TGTGCCAGCAGTATAGTGGGAGGGCCTAGGAATGAGCAGTTCTTC.

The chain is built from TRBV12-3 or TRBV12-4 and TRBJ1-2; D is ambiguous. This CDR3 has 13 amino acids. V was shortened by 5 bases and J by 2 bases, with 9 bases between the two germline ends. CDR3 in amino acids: CASSRGPNYGYTF. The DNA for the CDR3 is TGTGCCAGCAGTCGGGGTCCAAACTATGGCTACACCTTC.

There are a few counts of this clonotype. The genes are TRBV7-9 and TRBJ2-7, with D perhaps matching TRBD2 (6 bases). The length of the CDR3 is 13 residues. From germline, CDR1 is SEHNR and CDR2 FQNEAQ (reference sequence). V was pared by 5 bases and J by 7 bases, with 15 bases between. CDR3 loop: CASSDGTPREQYF. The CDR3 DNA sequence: TGTGCCAGCAGCGATGGGACTCCGAGGGAGCAGTACTTC. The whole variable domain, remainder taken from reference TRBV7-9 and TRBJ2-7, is DTGVSQNPRHKITKRGQNVTFRCDPISEHNRLYWYRQTLGQGPEFLTYFQNEAQLEKSRLLSDRFSAERPKGSFSTLEIQRTEQGDSAMYLCASSDGTPREQYFGPGTRLTVT.

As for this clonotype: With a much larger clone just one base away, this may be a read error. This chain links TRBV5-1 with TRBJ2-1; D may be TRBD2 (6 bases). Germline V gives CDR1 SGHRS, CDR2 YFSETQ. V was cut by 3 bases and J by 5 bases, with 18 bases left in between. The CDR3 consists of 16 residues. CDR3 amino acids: CASSSRTGGNNNEQFF. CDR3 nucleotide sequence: TGCGCCAGCAGCTCCCGAACTGGCGGGAACAACAATGAGCAGTTCTTC.

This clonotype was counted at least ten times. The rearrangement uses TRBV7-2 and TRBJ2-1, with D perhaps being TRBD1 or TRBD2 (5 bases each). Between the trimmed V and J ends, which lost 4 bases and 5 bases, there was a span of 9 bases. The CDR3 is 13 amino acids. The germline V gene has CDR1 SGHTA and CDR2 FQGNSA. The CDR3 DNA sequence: TGTGCCAGCAGCTCGGGGCCCAACAATGAGCAGTTCTTC. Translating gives CASSSGPNNEQFF.

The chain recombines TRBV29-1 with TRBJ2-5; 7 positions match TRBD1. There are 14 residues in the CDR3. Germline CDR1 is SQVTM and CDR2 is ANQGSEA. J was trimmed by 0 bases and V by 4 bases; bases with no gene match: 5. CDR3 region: CSVGGQMYQETQYF. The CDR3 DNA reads TGCAGCGTTGGGGGACAGATGTACCAAGAGACCCAGTACTTC.

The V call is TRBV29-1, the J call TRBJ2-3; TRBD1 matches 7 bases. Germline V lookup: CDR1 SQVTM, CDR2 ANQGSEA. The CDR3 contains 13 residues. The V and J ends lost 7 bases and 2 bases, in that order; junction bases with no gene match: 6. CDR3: CSDRQGHTDTQYF. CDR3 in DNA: TGCAGCGATCGACAGGGCCACACAGATACGCAGTATTTT.

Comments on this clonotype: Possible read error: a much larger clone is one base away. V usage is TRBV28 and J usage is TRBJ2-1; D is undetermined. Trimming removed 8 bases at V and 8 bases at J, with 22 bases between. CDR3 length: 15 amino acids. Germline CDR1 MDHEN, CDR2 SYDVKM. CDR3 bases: TGTGCCAGCTCCGGGTCGAGACGTCCTGGGGATGAGCAGTTCTTC. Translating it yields CASSGSRRPGDEQFF.

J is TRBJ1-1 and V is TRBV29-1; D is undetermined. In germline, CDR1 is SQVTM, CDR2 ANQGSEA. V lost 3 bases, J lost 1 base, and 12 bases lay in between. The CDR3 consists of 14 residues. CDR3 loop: CSVESGLGNTEAFF. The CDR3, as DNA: TGCAGCGTTGAGTCCGGGCTGGGGAACACTGAAGCTTTCTTT.

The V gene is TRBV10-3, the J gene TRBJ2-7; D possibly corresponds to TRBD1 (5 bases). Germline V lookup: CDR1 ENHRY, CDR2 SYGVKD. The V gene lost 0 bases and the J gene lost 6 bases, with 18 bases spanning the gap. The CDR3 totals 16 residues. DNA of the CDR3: TGTGCCATCAGTGAGTCGACTCTGGGTGGGCAGGGCGAGCAGTACTTC. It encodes CAISESTLGGQGEQYF.

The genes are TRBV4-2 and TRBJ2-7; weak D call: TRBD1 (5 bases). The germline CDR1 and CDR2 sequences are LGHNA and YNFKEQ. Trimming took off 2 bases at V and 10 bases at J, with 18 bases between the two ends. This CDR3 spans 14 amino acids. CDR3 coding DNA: TGTGCCAGCAGCCAACAACCCCAGACAGTTCAACAGTACTTC. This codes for CASSQQPQTVQQYF.

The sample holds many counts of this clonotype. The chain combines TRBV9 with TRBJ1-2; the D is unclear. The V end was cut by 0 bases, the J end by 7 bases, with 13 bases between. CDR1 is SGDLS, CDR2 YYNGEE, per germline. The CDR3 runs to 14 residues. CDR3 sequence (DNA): TGTGCCAGCAGCGTAGATCACCCGACAAGTGGCTACACCTTC. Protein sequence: CASSVDHPTSGYTF.

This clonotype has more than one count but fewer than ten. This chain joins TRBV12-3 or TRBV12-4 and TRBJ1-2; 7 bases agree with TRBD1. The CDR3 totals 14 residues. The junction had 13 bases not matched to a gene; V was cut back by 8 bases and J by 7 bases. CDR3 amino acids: CASAPDRDVCGYTF. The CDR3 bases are TGTGCCAGCGCGCCTGACAGGGACGTTTGTGGCTACACCTTC.

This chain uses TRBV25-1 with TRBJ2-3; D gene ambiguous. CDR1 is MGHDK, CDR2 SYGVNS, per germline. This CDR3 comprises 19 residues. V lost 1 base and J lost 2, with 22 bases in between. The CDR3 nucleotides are TGTGCCAGCAGTGAATTGCAGAGTATGCCATCCCAAGACACAGATACGCAGTATTTT. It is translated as CASSELQSMPSQDTDTQYF.

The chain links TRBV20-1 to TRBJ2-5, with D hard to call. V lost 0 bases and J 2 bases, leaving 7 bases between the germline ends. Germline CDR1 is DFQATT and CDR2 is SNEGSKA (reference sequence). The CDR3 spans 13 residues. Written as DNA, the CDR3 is TGCAGTGCTAGAGATTATGAACAAGAGACCCAGTACTTC. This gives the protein CSARDYEQETQYF.

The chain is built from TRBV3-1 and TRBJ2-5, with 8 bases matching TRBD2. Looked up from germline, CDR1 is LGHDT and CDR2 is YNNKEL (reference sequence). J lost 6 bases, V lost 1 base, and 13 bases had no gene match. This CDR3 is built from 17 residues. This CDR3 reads CASSQGVNSGGRKTQYF. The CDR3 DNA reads TGTGCCAGCAGCCAAGGGGTGAACAGCGGGGGACGGAAGACCCAGTACTTC.

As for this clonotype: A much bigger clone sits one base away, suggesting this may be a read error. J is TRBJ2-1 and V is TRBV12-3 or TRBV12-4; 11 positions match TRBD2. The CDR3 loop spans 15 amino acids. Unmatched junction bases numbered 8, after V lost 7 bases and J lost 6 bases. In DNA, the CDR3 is TGTGCCAGCATCGAGACTAGCGGGGTTAGCAATGAGCAGTTCTTC. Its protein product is CASIETSGVSNEQFF.

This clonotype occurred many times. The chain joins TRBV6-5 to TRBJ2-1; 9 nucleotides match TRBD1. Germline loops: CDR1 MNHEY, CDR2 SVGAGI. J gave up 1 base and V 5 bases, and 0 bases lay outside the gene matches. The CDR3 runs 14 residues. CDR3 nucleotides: TGTGCCAGCAGTGACAGGGGGTCCTACAATGAGCAGTTCTTC. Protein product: CASSDRGSYNEQFF.

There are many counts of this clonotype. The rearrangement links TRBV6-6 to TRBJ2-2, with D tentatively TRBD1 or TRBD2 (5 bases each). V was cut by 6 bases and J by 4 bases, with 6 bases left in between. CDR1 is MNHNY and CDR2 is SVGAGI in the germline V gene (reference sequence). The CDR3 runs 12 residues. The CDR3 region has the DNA TGTGCCAGCAGAGGGACCACCGGGGAGCTGTTTTTT. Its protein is CASRGTTGELFF.

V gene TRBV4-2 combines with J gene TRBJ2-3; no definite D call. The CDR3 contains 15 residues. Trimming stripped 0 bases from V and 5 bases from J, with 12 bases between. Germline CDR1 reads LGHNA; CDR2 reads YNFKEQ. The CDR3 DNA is TGTGCCAGCAGCCAAGATATGTTCGGTGAAGATACGCAGTATTTT. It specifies CASSQDMFGEDTQYF.

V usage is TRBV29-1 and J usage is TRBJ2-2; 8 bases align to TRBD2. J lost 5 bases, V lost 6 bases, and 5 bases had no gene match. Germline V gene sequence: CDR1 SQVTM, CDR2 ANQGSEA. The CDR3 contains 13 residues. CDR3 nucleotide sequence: TGCAGCGTCTGGGCGGGGGGAACCGGGGAGCTGTTTTTT. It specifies CSVWAGGTGELFF.

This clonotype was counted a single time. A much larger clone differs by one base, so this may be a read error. CDR3 region: CASSPGLGHGYTF. The CDR3 DNA follows: TGTGCCAGCAGTCCCGGTTTGGGCCATGGCTACACCTTC. This chain joins TRBV12-3 or TRBV12-4 and TRBJ1-2; no clear D. Trimming removed 5 bases at V and 6 bases at J, with 13 bases between. The CDR3 has 13 amino acids.

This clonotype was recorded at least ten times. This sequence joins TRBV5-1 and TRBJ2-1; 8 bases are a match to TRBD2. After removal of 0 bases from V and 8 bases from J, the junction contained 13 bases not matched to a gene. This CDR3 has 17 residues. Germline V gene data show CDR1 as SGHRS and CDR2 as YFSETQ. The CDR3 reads CASSLVGASGGTDEQFF. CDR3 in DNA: TGCGCCAGCAGCTTGGTTGGTGCAAGCGGGGGCACGGATGAGCAGTTCTTC.